This is a list of T cell receptor beta chains from one sample in a study of T-cell reconstitution after alpha-beta-depleted transplantation in children. TCRdb reprocessed the PCR reads via MiXCR and lists one record per CDR3 protein. The sample shows roughly 500,000 distinct CDR3 sequences, approximately 12% of them seen only once. The material was PBMCs from the stem cell graft donor, obtained from the stem cell graft. These receptors were collected from a human donor who donated a stem cell graft to a child with combined immunodeficiency. Each CDR3 is given with its conserved first and last residue. D genes are given only for firm matches. Some rows have no size entry. The others give once, few or many, or a class for an expanded clone.

clone_size j_call v_call d_call cdr3_nt cdr3_aa
many TRBJ1-5 TRBV4-2 NA TGTGCCAGCAGCCAAGATTACAATCAGCCCCAGCATTTT CASSQDYNQPQHF
many TRBJ2-1 TRBV5-1 TRBD2 TGCGCCAGCAGGGTAGCGGGACCCAATGAGCAGTTCTTC CASRVAGPNEQFF
few TRBJ2-7 TRBV29-1 NA TGCAGCGTTACAGAAAACGAGCAGTACTTC CSVTENEQYF
many TRBJ1-2 TRBV12-3/TRBV12-4 NA TGTGCCAGCAGTTTCTCAGGGTCGCATGGCTACACCTTC CASSFSGSHGYTF
many TRBJ2-7 TRBV4-3 TRBD1 TGCGCCAGCAGTTATGGGACAGGGGAAGGCGAGCAGTACTTC CASSYGTGEGEQYF
many TRBJ2-5 TRBV20-1 NA TGCAGTGCTGAACTAGCTAAACACGAGACCCAGTACTTC CSAELAKHETQYF
few TRBJ2-2 TRBV5-1 NA TGCGCCAGCAGCATTTCGGGACTCACGAACACCGGGGAGCTGTTTTTT CASSISGLTNTGELFF
many TRBJ1-1 TRBV12-3/TRBV12-4 NA TGTGCCAGCAGCAGGGTGAACACTGAAGCTTTCTTT CASSRVNTEAFF
NA TRBJ1-1 TRBV6-5 NA TGTGCCAGCAGTTACCCCCGGGGCCGGGTCGGCACTGAAGCTTTCTTT CASSYPRGRVGTEAFF
NA TRBJ2-1 TRBV12-3/TRBV12-4 TRBD2 TGTGCCAGCAGTTCCGCGGGACTAGCGGGAGAGGATGAGCAGTTCTTC CASSSAGLAGEDEQFF
NA TRBJ2-1 TRBV12-3/TRBV12-4 NA TGTGCCAGCAGTAAAGGGGGATATGAGCAGTTCTTC CASSKGGYEQFF
many TRBJ2-5 TRBV20-1 TRBD2 TGCAGTGCTCCGCCCTTTACTAGCGTTGCAGAGACCCAGTACTTC CSAPPFTSVAETQYF
NA TRBJ2-5 TRBV7-9 NA TGTGCCAGCAGCTTACGGTACCAAGGGAATGGAGAGACCCAGTACTTC CASSLRYQGNGETQYF
few TRBJ1-2 TRBV7-8 NA TGTGCCAGCAGCTTAGGGTACGGGGGGCCCAACTATGGCTACACCTTC CASSLGYGGPNYGYTF
NA TRBJ2-5 TRBV5-8 NA TGTGCCAGCAGCCACGGGACACAGAGACAAGAGACCCAGTACTTC CASSHGTQRQETQYF
many TRBJ2-7 TRBV6-1 NA TGTGCCAGCAGTGAAGACCGCGGTTCCACAGGTTTCTACGAGCAGTACTTC CASSEDRGSTGFYEQYF
many TRBJ2-2 TRBV29-1 TRBD2 TGCAGCGCATATGGTGTGAGCGGGAGGAGCACCGGGGAGCTGTTTTTT CSAYGVSGRSTGELFF
NA TRBJ1-4 TRBV20-1 NA TGCAGTGCTAGAAATCATCACGGGCGACCCAATGAAGAAAATGAAAAACTGTTTTTT CSARNHHGRPNEENEKLFF
NA TRBJ2-2 TRBV7-9 NA TGTGCCAGCAGCCGGGCGATCGGCGCCGGATCCGGGGAGCTGTTTTTT CASSRAIGAGSGELFF
NA TRBJ2-1 TRBV20-1 NA TGCAGTGCTAGCGGGACATACAATGAGCAGTTCTTC CSASGTYNEQFF
NA TRBJ2-1 TRBV4-2 TRBD1 TGTGCCAGCAGCCAAGTTGGACAGGGTGATGATGAGCAGTTCTTC CASSQVGQGDDEQFF
many TRBJ2-1 TRBV7-3 NA TGTGCCAGCAGCTTAATGGAGGGGGGAGGTGAGCAGTTCTTC CASSLMEGGGEQFF
NA TRBJ1-2 TRBV10-3 NA TGTGCCATCAGTGAACGGGACCGGAGCGGCTACACCTTC CAISERDRSGYTF
few TRBJ1-2 TRBV4-3 NA TGCGCCAGCAGCCAAGATCCCAGAAGCTATGGCTACACCTTC CASSQDPRSYGYTF
NA TRBJ2-1 TRBV4-2 NA TGTGCCAGCAGCCAAGACCCGTACAATGAGCAGTTCTTC CASSQDPYNEQFF
few TRBJ2-2 TRBV24-1 NA TGTGCCACCACGGGAGTAACCGGGGAGCTGTTTTTT CATTGVTGELFF
few TRBJ2-7 TRBV20-1 TRBD2 TGCAGTGCTAGACTAGCGGGGAAGGAGCAGTACTTC CSARLAGKEQYF
NA TRBJ1-2 TRBV24-1 NA TGTGCCACCAGTGCCCGGACATCTAACTATGGCTACACCTTC CATSARTSNYGYTF
NA TRBJ1-1 TRBV6-5 NA TGTGCCAGCAGCTACCTGGGGGGTAGGGTGGGCACTGAAGCTTTCTTT CASSYLGGRVGTEAFF
once TRBJ2-6 TRBV19 NA TGTGCCAGTATCGCCGAAGTCTCTGGGGCCAACGTCCTGACTTTC CASIAEVSGANVLTF
few TRBJ2-7 TRBV7-2 NA TGTGCCAGCAGCTCCCGCCGGGGCGAGCAGTACTTC CASSSRRGEQYF
few TRBJ2-7 TRBV20-1 TRBD2 TGCAGTGCTAGAGGGTCTGTTAGCGGGGATTCCTACGAGCAGTACTTC CSARGSVSGDSYEQYF
few TRBJ1-2 TRBV5-5 NA TGTGCCAGCAGCCATGAAACAGGGTTTTGGGGCTACACCTTC CASSHETGFWGYTF
few TRBJ2-7 TRBV12-3/TRBV12-4 NA TGTGCCAGCAGTTTGGTAGGCACCGCCGAGCAGTACTTC CASSLVGTAEQYF
NA TRBJ1-2 TRBV12-3/TRBV12-4 TRBD1 TGTGCCAGTGCCACTGGGGACAGGGCCAACTATGGCTACACCTTC CASATGDRANYGYTF
few TRBJ2-1 TRBV4-3 NA TGCGCCAGCAGCCAACTGGACACGTCCTACAATGAGCAGTTCTTC CASSQLDTSYNEQFF
few TRBJ2-1 TRBV12-3/TRBV12-4 NA TGTGCCAGCAGTCGCCGGGACGGACTATACAATGAGCAGTTCTTC CASSRRDGLYNEQFF
many TRBJ2-2 TRBV20-1 NA TGCAGTGCTAGGGGCGGGTACGAAACCGGGGAGCTGTTTTTT CSARGGYETGELFF
NA TRBJ1-5 TRBV5-5 NA TGTGCCAGCAGCTTGCTGGCGGGGAGCAATCAGCCCCAGCATTTT CASSLLAGSNQPQHF
NA TRBJ2-5 TRBV9 NA TGTGCCAGCAGCGTAGCTATGGCTGCCCAAGAGACCCAGTACTTC CASSVAMAAQETQYF
NA TRBJ2-5 TRBV5-6 TRBD1 TGTGCCAGCAGCTTGGGGGCGACAGGGGTACAAGAGACCCAGTACTTC CASSLGATGVQETQYF
NA TRBJ2-2 TRBV5-1 NA TGCGCCAGCAGCTATGGGACGGCCCGGACCGGGGAGCTGTTTTTT CASSYGTARTGELFF
few TRBJ2-5 TRBV4-3 TRBD1 TGCGCCAGCAGCCAAGAGTCTGACAGGGGAGAGACCCAGTACTTC CASSQESDRGETQYF
NA TRBJ2-1 TRBV4-2 NA TGTGCCAGCAGCCAAGGAGAAGCCGGCAATGAGCAGTTCTTC CASSQGEAGNEQFF
few TRBJ2-7 TRBV2 NA TGTGCCAGCAGCCTGACTAAGATCTCCTACGAGCAGTACTTC CASSLTKISYEQYF
few TRBJ2-7 TRBV6-5 NA TGTGCCAGCAGTTACTCGCAGGGGCTGGCTGAGCAGTACTTC CASSYSQGLAEQYF
many TRBJ1-5 TRBV5-1 NA TGCGCCAGCAGCCTCAGGGAAGGGGGTGGGCCCCAGCATTTT CASSLREGGGPQHF
NA TRBJ1-4 TRBV20-1 NA TGCAGTGCTAGAGGGGGCACCTCAGCAACTAATGAAAAACTGTTTTTT CSARGGTSATNEKLFF
many TRBJ2-3 TRBV5-1 TRBD2 TGCGCCAGCAGCCTGAGCGGGGTCAGCACAGATACGCAGTATTTT CASSLSGVSTDTQYF
few TRBJ1-2 TRBV5-1 NA TGCGCCAGCAGCGACCGCACGGGGGGTAACTATGGCTACACCTTC CASSDRTGGNYGYTF
few TRBJ1-3 TRBV12-3/TRBV12-4 NA TGTGCCAGCAGTTTTTCAGGGATTGGAAACACCATATATTTT CASSFSGIGNTIYF
many TRBJ2-1 TRBV9 TRBD2 TGTGCCAGCAGCGTTTTTAGCGGGAACCCCTACAATGAGCAGTTCTTC CASSVFSGNPYNEQFF
many TRBJ2-3 TRBV28 NA TGTGCCAGCAGTACCCAGGGTTTTACGCAGTATTTT CASSTQGFTQYF